The source of this TCR beta chain is a study of cytomegalovirus exposure and HLA in healthy donors. The PCR used 60 Vbeta and 13 Jbeta primers. The method was immunoSEQ multiplex PCR; TCRdb's version includes in-frame clones alone and lacks a portion of them. Of about 150,000 clones listed, 80% to 90% are singletons. Trimming cost V 4 bases and J 5 bases; bases outside gene matches: 7. The CDR3 loop spans 15 amino acids. Germline CDR1 and CDR2: MDHEN and SYDVKM. This clone was counted a single time. The target antigen is unknown. Study findings and constraints: Rarity held for most TCR sequences, but there were some public TCRs that occurred in many donors.

Sample: PBMCs. The sequence was obtained from a woman in her thirties or forties in good health and CMV-seropositive. The genes are TRBV28 and TRBJ2-3; 9 bases fit TRBD2. The DNA for the CDR3 is TGTGCCAGCAGTTCAAGCGGGGGGCCAAGAGATACGCAGTATTTT. It specifies CASSSSGGPRDTQYF.